This T cell receptor beta chain emerged from a study of blood T cell repertoires in COVID-19 (TCRdb year 2020). With regard to the full study: The collaborator samples originated in the United States, Italy and Spain and spanned the acute and convalescent phases of COVID-19. The material from the prospective study consisted of cDNA or gDNA derived from T cells, B-cell-depleted T cells, or PBMCs. Where available, HLA class I and class II types were obtained from metadata supplied by the sample provider rather than from assay-based typing. Samples were obtained from the ongoing ImmuneRACE study (first 160 participants) and from about 1,300 subjects provided by 6 global collaborators. Sample metadata almost always included a de-identified subject ID, COVID-19 status, age in years and sex. A freely available public database, intended as a resource for researchers studying the immune response to SARS-CoV-2, is where the repertoires were released. Deeply sampled blood TCRbeta repertoires from subjects exposed to, actively infected with, or recovered from COVID-19 were included in the dataset. What the authors observed across the whole study: Clinical and demographic metadata were provided uncurated, with the amount varying by source and participant.

The immunoSEQ Assay, a bias-controlled multiplex PCR, was used to amplify TCRbeta CDR3 regions from genomic DNA. The paper's data handling went like this. Within the assay, amplification of reference gene primers was used to estimate how many nucleated cells each sample contained. Sequence reads were collapsed and filtered to measure the absolute abundance of every unique TCRbeta CDR3 rearrangement. For each sample, productive Simpson clonality was calculated as the square root of Simpson's diversity index across productive rearrangements. TCRdb limited this immuneACCESS table to in-frame rearrangements with V and J called. A share of clones is missing; checked studies link under half to unresolved V genes, and the rest is unexplained. That table is the source of V, J and clone size, and D and trimming were worked out from the DNA. The table for this sample lists about 120,000 clones; about 84% of them were counted only once. The leading ten clones occupy around 4% of the sample.

Here V drops 9 bases and J drops 1 base, and the junction holds 2 bases not matched to any gene. The CDR3 starts with the cysteine, ends with the phenylalanine, and has 13 residues. The kept DNA is CDR3 alone, 39 bases in frame from the first base. The CDR1 and CDR2 encoded by the germline V gene (reference sequence) are LNHDA and SQIVND. Remarks on this clone: The specificity of this receptor is unknown. Qualities for individual bases were not recorded, and no much larger clone is one base off.

Whole blood was collected in K2EDTA tubes by collaborating institutions according to the institutions' own protocols. For TCRbeta analysis, collaborator samples were shipped as frozen whole blood, as isolated PBMCs, or as DNA extracted from either sample type. Recombination connected TRBV19 to TRBJ2-3; 9 central nucleotides agree with TRBD2. Material for sequencing was peripheral blood. This receptor was obtained from a man between 60 and 70 years old with acute or convalescent COVID-19. The CDR3 sequence is CASGTSRTDTQYF. The DNA is TGTGCCAGCGGGACTAGCCGCACAGATACGCAGTATTTT.